The clone carrying this TCR beta chain showed up just once. The same CDR3 can be traced to other DNA sequences in this sample. Trimming took 4 bases from V and 2 from J; bases not matched to a gene: 6. The CDR3 runs to 15 residues. Germline CDR1 and CDR2: SGDLS and YYNGEE. The sample belongs to a study of shared clonotypes between healthy human individuals. Terminally differentiated effector memory CD45RA+ cells were excluded from the naive CD8 cells, which were CD45RO-negative and positively selected for CCR7. Sequencing was performed with immunoSEQ multiplex PCR; in TCRdb, only in-frame clones are kept and a portion is missing. The repertoire holds about 2.2 million clones, around 95% seen once, with 1.5% to 2% in the top ten.

V is TRBV9 and J is TRBJ1-2; 9 nucleotides agree with TRBD1. The receptor comes from a man aged 18 to 35 in good health. Some clones in this sample may be carry-over from other donors' samples. Material for sequencing was naive CD8+ T cells from PBMCs. The CDR3 region is CASSPGDRANYGYTF. CDR3 sequence (DNA): TGTGCCAGCAGCCCTGGGGACAGGGCGAACTATGGCTACACCTTC.